This section outlines one T cell receptor beta chain sequence together with its context. The V gene lost 5 bases and the J gene lost 0 bases, with 17 bases spanning the gap. The CDR3 contains 16 residues. In this cohort, patients with other autoimmune diseases, uncontrolled infections, pregnancy or lactation were excluded. Orbital computed tomography, thyroid ultrasound, TRAb, serum thyroxine and clinical symptoms formed the basis of diagnosis. Scientists amplified the TCR beta CDR3 regions from RNA transcripts. The library came from an HTBI-primed first-round RT-PCR and a second-round multiplex PCR. One entry per CDR3 protein, called by TCRdb with MiXCR from the multiplex PCR reads. Among some 370,000 distinct CDR3 sequences, about 18% were seen once, and the ten largest hold 2.4%. The data belong to a study of Graves' ophthalmopathy and Graves' hyperthyroidism.

Sequenced material: peripheral blood. The chain employs TRBV12-3 or TRBV12-4 and TRBJ2-7; D gene ambiguous. The receptor was derived from an adult woman with stable Graves' hyperthyroidism. DNA of the CDR3: TGTGCCAGCAGTCCCAGGTCACGCTACCTCTCCTACGAGCAGTACGTC. Protein product: CASSPRSRYLSYEQYV.